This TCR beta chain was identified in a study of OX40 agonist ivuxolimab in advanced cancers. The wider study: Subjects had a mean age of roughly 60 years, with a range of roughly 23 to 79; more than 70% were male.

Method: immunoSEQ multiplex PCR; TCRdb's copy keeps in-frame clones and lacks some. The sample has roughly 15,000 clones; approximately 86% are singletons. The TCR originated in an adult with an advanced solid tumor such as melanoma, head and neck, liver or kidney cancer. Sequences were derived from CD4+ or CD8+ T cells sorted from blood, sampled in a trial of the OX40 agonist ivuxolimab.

The CDR3 nucleotides are TGCGCCAGCAGCGGGACTAGCGGGAGGGCCTCAGATACGCAGTATTTT. Translating it yields CASSGTSGRASDTQYF. This rearrangement joins TRBV5-1 to TRBJ2-3, with 16 bases aligning to TRBD2. The CDR3 runs 16 residues. After removal of 4 bases from V and 4 bases from J, the junction contained 3 bases not matched to a gene. Germline-derived CDR1 and CDR2 are SGHRS and YFSETQ.